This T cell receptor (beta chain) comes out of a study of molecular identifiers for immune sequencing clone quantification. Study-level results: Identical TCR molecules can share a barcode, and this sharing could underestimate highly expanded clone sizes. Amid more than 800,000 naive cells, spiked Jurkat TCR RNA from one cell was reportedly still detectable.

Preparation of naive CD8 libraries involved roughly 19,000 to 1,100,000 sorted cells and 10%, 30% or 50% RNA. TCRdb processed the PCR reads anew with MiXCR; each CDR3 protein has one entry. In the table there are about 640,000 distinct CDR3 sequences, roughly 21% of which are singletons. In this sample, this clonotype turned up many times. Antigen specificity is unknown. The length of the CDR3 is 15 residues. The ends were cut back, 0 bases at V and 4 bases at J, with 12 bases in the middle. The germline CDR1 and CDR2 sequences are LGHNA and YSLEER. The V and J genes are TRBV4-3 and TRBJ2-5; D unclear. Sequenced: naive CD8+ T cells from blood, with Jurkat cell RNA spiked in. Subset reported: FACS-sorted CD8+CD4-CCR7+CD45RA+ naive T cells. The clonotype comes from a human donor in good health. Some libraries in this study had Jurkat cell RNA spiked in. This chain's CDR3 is CASSQDNALVETQYF. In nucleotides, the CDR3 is TGCGCCAGCAGCCAAGATAACGCGTTGGTAGAGACCCAGTACTTC.